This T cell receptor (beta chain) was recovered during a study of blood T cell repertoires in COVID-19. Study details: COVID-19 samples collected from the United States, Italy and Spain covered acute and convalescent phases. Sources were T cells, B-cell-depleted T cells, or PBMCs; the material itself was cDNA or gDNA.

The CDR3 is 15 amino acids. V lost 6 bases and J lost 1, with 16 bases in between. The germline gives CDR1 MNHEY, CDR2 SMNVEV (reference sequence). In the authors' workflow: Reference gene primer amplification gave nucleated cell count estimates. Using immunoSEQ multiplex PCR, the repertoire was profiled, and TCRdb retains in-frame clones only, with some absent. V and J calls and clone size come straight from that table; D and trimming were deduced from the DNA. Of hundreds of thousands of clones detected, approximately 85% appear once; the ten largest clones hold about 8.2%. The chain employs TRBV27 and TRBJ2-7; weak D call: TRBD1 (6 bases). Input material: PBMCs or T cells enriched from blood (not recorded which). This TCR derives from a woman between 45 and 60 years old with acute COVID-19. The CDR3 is CASSHGQGLSYEQYF. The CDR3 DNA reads TGTGCCAGCAGCCACGGGCAGGGGCTTTCCTACGAGCAGTACTTC.